The 27 T cell receptor beta chains given below trace back to one sample, sequenced in a study of T-cell reconstitution after alpha-beta-depleted transplantation in children. The authors prepared the TCRbeta library with unique molecular identifiers. TCRdb reprocessed the PCR reads with MiXCR, giving one entry per CDR3 protein. The sample lists 420,000 or so distinct CDR3 sequences; about a tenth were seen once. Sequenced here: PBMCs from the stem cell graft donor, sampled from the stem cell graft. These receptors originate from a human donor who donated a stem cell graft to a child with acute myeloid leukemia.

There are many counts of this clonotype. This chain joins TRBV20-1 and TRBJ2-1, with D unclear. The CDR3 is 13 amino acids. CDR1 and CDR2 (germline): DFQATT, SNEGSKA (reference sequence). V lost 6 bases, J lost 4 bases, and 13 bases lay in between. The CDR3 sequence: CSAAQAVYNEQFF. CDR3 in DNA: TGCAGTGCGGCCCAGGCAGTTTACAATGAGCAGTTCTTC.

This clonotype was observed a few times. The chain has TRBV5-1 and TRBJ2-7; 7 positions match TRBD1. V lost 0 bases and J lost 3; bases outside the gene matches: 6. Germline values: CDR1 SGHRS, CDR2 YFSETQ. The CDR3 sequence is 15 residues long. The CDR3, as DNA: TGCGCCAGCAGCTTGGGACAGGGCGTAGTCTACGAGCAGTACTTC. Its protein is CASSLGQGVVYEQYF.

This clonotype was detected many times. CDR3 DNA sequence: TGTGCCACCAGCAGAACCGGAGGGGAGGCAGATACGCAGTATTTT. The encoded protein is CATSRTGGEADTQYF. The chain has TRBV15 and TRBJ2-3; a weak D match, TRBD2 (6 bases). Trimming took 2 bases from V and 4 from J, leaving 13 bases between them. The germline V gene encodes CDR1 LNHNV and CDR2 YYDKDF (reference sequence). The CDR3 has 15 amino acids.

This clonotype was seen at least ten times. V gene TRBV9 combines with J gene TRBJ1-1; D is perhaps TRBD1 (6 bases). The ends were cut back, 6 bases at V and 0 bases at J, with 12 bases in the middle. CDR1 and CDR2 from the germline V gene are SGDLS and YYNGEE. The CDR3 runs 14 residues. CDR3 amino acids: CASNPQGMNTEAFF. The CDR3 nucleotides read TGTGCCAGCAACCCCCAGGGGATGAACACTGAAGCTTTCTTT.

This clonotype was counted between two and nine times. This rearrangement joins TRBV6-5 to TRBJ2-3, with D possibly matching TRBD1 (6 bases). The CDR3 extends over 16 amino acids. Germline CDR1 and CDR2: MNHEY and SVGAGI. Trimming left V 2 bases short and J 2 bases short, with 14 bases between. The CDR3 nucleotides read TGTGCCAGCAGTTACGTCAGGGGATCGTCCACAGATACGCAGTATTTT. This codes for CASSYVRGSSTDTQYF.

The chain has TRBV7-2 and TRBJ2-1, with 10 bases that match TRBD1. The length of the CDR3 is 15 residues. With 1 base clipped from V and 9 bases from J, the junction kept 6 bases outside the gene matches. Per germline, CDR1 SGHTA and CDR2 FQGNSA. The CDR3 DNA sequence: TGTGCCAGCAGCTTAGACCGGGACAGGGGCCCTGAGCAGTTCTTC. Translated, it gives CASSLDRDRGPEQFF.

This clonotype has a handful of counts. The chain carries TRBV7-8 and TRBJ2-3; 12 bases fit TRBD2. Trimming at V came to 4 bases and at J to 0 bases, leaving 8 bases not matched to a gene. Germline V CDR1 and CDR2: SGHVS, FQNEAQ. The CDR3 contains 18 residues. The CDR3 loop is CASSSRLAGALSTDTQYF. DNA for the CDR3: TGTGCCAGCAGCTCCCGACTAGCGGGGGCCCTCAGCACAGATACGCAGTATTTT.

This chain links TRBV4-2 with TRBJ2-2, with 11 bases identical to TRBD2. CDR3 length: 17 residues. From germline, CDR1 is LGHNA and CDR2 YNFKEQ. Trimming cost V 2 bases and J 2 bases; bases outside gene matches: 4. This CDR3 is CASSQRGLADNTGELFF. The CDR3 DNA sequence: TGTGCCAGCAGCCAACGGGGACTAGCGGACAACACCGGGGAGCTGTTTTTT.

This chain connects TRBV7-2 to TRBJ2-4; 10 nucleotides agree with TRBD1. Trimming at V came to 6 bases and at J to 8 bases, leaving 4 bases not matched to a gene. The germline CDR1 and CDR2 sequences are SGHTA and FQGNSA. The length of the CDR3 is 13 residues. In nucleotides, the CDR3 is TGTGCCAGCAGGGGGACAGGGGAGGACATTCAGTACTTC. Translation: CASRGTGEDIQYF.

The CDR3 DNA reads as TGCGCCAGCAGCAAAAATACGGGCGGGGACGAGCAGTACGTC. Protein sequence: CASSKNTGGDEQYV. This chain joins TRBV5-1 and TRBJ2-7; a possible D gene is TRBD2 (6 bases). Trimming removed 4 bases at V and 5 bases at J, with 16 bases between. The CDR3 has 14 residues. Germline V gives CDR1 SGHRS, CDR2 YFSETQ.

This chain joins TRBV5-1 and TRBJ1-4, with D unclear. V lost 7 bases and J 5 bases, leaving 12 bases between the germline ends. The CDR3 has 13 residues. CDR1 and CDR2 (germline): SGHRS, YFSETQ. This chain's CDR3 is CASRLLGNEKLFF. The CDR3 nucleotides read TGCGCCAGCCGTCTTCTAGGCAATGAAAAACTGTTTTTT.

In its sample, this clonotype was seen a few times. The rearrangement joins TRBV6-5 to TRBJ1-2, with D tentatively TRBD1 (5 bases). The ends were cut back, 2 bases at V and 3 bases at J, with 10 bases in the middle. CDR3 size: 14 residues. The germline V gene encodes CDR1 MNHEY and CDR2 SVGAGI. DNA of the CDR3: TGTGCCAGCAGTTACGAGGGGCGCCACTATGGCTACACCTTC. Translating it yields CASSYEGRHYGYTF.

This chain connects TRBV6-1 to TRBJ1-1, with 9 positions matching TRBD1. V shed 8 bases and J 3 bases; nucleotides not matched to a gene: 7. The germline V gene encodes CDR1 MNHNS and CDR2 SASEGT. This CDR3 is built from 14 residues. The CDR3 DNA reads TGTGCCAGCGGGGACAGGGTGAGGGACACTGAAGCTTTCTTT. Amino acid sequence: CASGDRVRDTEAFF.

The rearrangement links TRBV20-1 to TRBJ1-1; 12 bases are a match to TRBD1. The V segment lost 1 base and the J segment 6 bases; nucleotides outside the gene matches: 9. Germline V lookup: CDR1 DFQATT, CDR2 SNEGSKA (reference sequence). The CDR3 is 16 amino acids. CDR3 sequence reads: CSARANLGQGASEAFF. The CDR3 DNA is TGCAGTGCTAGAGCCAACCTGGGACAGGGGGCGTCTGAAGCTTTCTTT.

This clonotype was picked up many times. The chain recombines TRBV5-1 with TRBJ2-5; D is possibly TRBD2 (5 bases). V lost 2 bases, J lost 2 bases, and 13 bases lay in between. The CDR3 spans 15 residues. Germline V CDR1 and CDR2: SGHRS, YFSETQ. Written as DNA, the CDR3 is TGCGCCAGCAGCTTATCCCCTCGAGGGCAAGAGACCCAGTACTTC. Protein product: CASSLSPRGQETQYF. Supplemented by reference TRBV5-1 and TRBJ2-5, the full variable domain reads KAGVTQTPRYLIKTRGQQVTLSCSPISGHRSVSWYQQTPGQGLQFLFEYFSETQRNKGNFPGRFSGRQFSNSRSEMNVSTLELGDSALYLCASSLSPRGQETQYFGPGTRLLVL.

The gene calls are TRBV29-1 and TRBJ1-2; D remains unclear. V gave up 6 bases and J gave up 4 bases, with 12 bases separating them. Germline loops: CDR1 SQVTM, CDR2 ANQGSEA. The CDR3 loop spans 12 amino acids. This chain's CDR3 is CSVSRWGYGYTF. CDR3 in DNA: TGCAGCGTATCCCGATGGGGCTATGGCTACACCTTC. The variable domain in full, with the rest retrieved from reference TRBV29-1 and TRBJ1-2, is SAVISQKPSRDICQRGTSLTIQCQVDSQVTMMFWYRQQPGQSLTLIATANQGSEATYESGFVIDKFPISRPNLTFSTLTVSNMSPEDSSIYLCSVSRWGYGYTFGSGTRLTVV.

This clonotype was found a few times. The V gene is TRBV6-5, the J gene TRBJ1-1; 10 positions agree with TRBD1. Per the germline V gene, CDR1 is MNHEY and CDR2 is SVGAGI. CDR3 length: 15 residues. J was trimmed by 4 bases and V by 2 bases; bases with no gene match: 4. The CDR3, as DNA: TGTGCCAGCAGTTACGCCGGGGACAGGGGCACTGAAGCTTTCTTT. This codes for CASSYAGDRGTEAFF.

This clonotype occurred many times. V usage is TRBV12-3 or TRBV12-4 and J usage is TRBJ2-1; 8 nucleotides line up with TRBD2. CDR3 length equals 15 residues. After removal of 2 bases from V and 2 bases from J, the junction contained 2 bases not matched to a gene. The CDR3 bases are TGTGCCAGCAGTTTAAACGGGGGGGCCTACAATGAGCAGTTCTTC. Its translation is CASSLNGGAYNEQFF.

The rearrangement links TRBV20-1 to TRBJ2-3; 11 bases are a match to TRBD2. Losses at the gene ends were 5 bases for V and 5 bases for J; bases not matched to a gene: 6. This CDR3 spans 14 amino acids. In germline, CDR1 is DFQATT, CDR2 SNEGSKA (reference sequence). The CDR3, as DNA: TGCAGTGCTGTAGCGGGAGGGCGGGTAGATACGCAGTATTTT. It is translated as CSAVAGGRVDTQYF.

In this sample, this clonotype turned up a few times. The chain has TRBV7-2 and TRBJ2-3; TRBD2 agrees at 11 bases. The germline V gene encodes CDR1 SGHTA and CDR2 FQGNSA. The trim removed 6 bases at V and 6 bases at J, leaving 11 bases unmatched. The CDR3 contains 16 residues. In DNA form, the CDR3 reads TGTGCCAGCAGTTTTGGTAGCGGGGGGGCCAAGGATACGCAGTATTTT. It specifies CASSFGSGGAKDTQYF. The full variable domain, its missing parts supplied by reference TRBV7-2 and TRBJ2-3, is GAGVSQSPSNKVTEKGKDVELRCDPISGHTALYWYRQSLGQGLEFLIYFQGNSAPDKSGLPSDRFSAERTGGSVSTLTIQRTQQEDSAVYLCASSFGSGGAKDTQYFGPGTRLTVL.

The chain joins TRBV6-5 to TRBJ2-3, with D unclear. This CDR3 contains 16 residues. CDR1 is MNHEY, CDR2 SVGAGI, per germline. Trimming took off 0 bases at V and 1 base at J, with 11 bases between the two ends. CDR3: CASSYSWSWGTDTQYF. In nucleotides, the CDR3 is TGTGCCAGCAGTTACTCGTGGTCCTGGGGCACAGATACGCAGTATTTT.

This clonotype came up many times. The CDR3 sequence is CSAKYRDEQFF. In DNA form, the CDR3 reads TGCAGCGCAAAATACAGGGATGAGCAGTTCTTC. This chain joins TRBV29-1 and TRBJ2-1, with D maybe TRBD1 (6 bases). The germline gives CDR1 SQVTM, CDR2 ANQGSEA. The V end was cut by 7 bases, the J end by 8 bases, with 12 bases between. The length of the CDR3 is 11 residues.

The chain carries TRBV7-8 and TRBJ2-7; TRBD2 aligns across 13 bases. This CDR3 comprises 15 residues. With V trimmed by 5 bases and J by 4 bases, 5 bases remained unmatched. Looked up from germline, CDR1 is SGHVS and CDR2 is FQNEAQ. In nucleotides, the CDR3 is TGTGCCAGCAGCAAACGGGGACTAGCGGGGTACGAGCAGTACTTC. Translating it yields CASSKRGLAGYEQYF.

This clonotype was observed a few times. The chain recombines TRBV6-1 with TRBJ2-7; D unresolved. V shed 1 base and J shed 9 bases, with 13 bases lying between them. The CDR3 loop spans 13 amino acids. Germline values: CDR1 MNHNS, CDR2 SASEGT. The CDR3, as DNA: TGTGCCAGCAGTGAAGAATCAGTCCTACGGCAGTACGTC. Translating gives CASSEESVLRQYV.

This clonotype was seen ten or more times. The chain is built from TRBV6-6 and TRBJ2-7, with D possibly matching TRBD2 (6 bases). This CDR3 is built from 12 residues. Germline V CDR1 and CDR2: MNHNY, SVGAGI (reference sequence). Deletions cut 8 bases from V and 7 bases from J, with 15 bases between. CDR3 residues: CASWEGAGEQYV. The CDR3 coding sequence is TGTGCCAGCTGGGAAGGGGCGGGAGAGCAGTACGTC.

V gene TRBV12-3 or TRBV12-4 combines with J gene TRBJ2-3, with D unclear. The CDR3 has 15 residues. The germline V and J ends were trimmed by 3 bases and 6 bases, with 16 bases remaining between them. The CDR3, as DNA: TGTGCCAGCAGTTTCTATGGGTACGGTATGGATACGCAGTATTTT. This gives the protein CASSFYGYGMDTQYF.

The rearrangement uses TRBV6-2 or TRBV6-3 and TRBJ2-5; the D is unclear. The CDR3 is 15 amino acids. V shed 2 bases and J shed 3 bases, with 13 bases lying between them. Looked up from germline, CDR1 is MNHEY and CDR2 is SVGEGT. The CDR3 DNA follows: TGTGCCAGCAGTTACCCGTTGTACAGAAAAGAGACCCAGTACTTC. Its translation: CASSYPLYRKETQYF.